This T cell receptor (beta chain) comes out of a study of CD8+ T cells in alopecia areata. The V segment lost 5 bases and the J segment 8 bases; nucleotides outside the gene matches: 5. The CDR3 extends over 14 amino acids. Germline CDR1 is SGHTA and CDR2 is FQGNSA. This clone has only a few counts. This sample also contains other DNA sequences that code for the same CDR3. RNA was extracted and reverse transcribed into cDNA as the sequencing template. Here immunoSEQ multiplex PCR was the method, and the copy in TCRdb shows in-frame clones only, minus some. The sample shows over 150,000 clones, almost 65% of them seen only once.

The gene calls are TRBV7-2 and TRBJ1-6; TRBD1 aligns across 8 bases. The TCR was taken from a human donor with alopecia areata. Sequenced material: CD4+ T cells sorted from blood, taken at week 0. The CDR3 region is CASSLQGVHSPLHF. Here the CDR3 DNA reads TGTGCCAGCAGCCTACAGGGGGTACATTCACCCCTCCACTTT.